This record covers a single T cell receptor beta chain. For every donor, one blood sample of approximately 2.5 ml was drawn. This sample was taken from a study of monozygotic twins with inflammatory bowel disease. Template switching was used to attach UMIs, which incorporated a 6-nucleotide sample barcode. For each CDR3 protein, TCRdb gives one entry from its re-call of the 5' RACE reads, without DNA. The listing contains 350,000 to 500,000 distinct CDR3 sequences. The sample consisted of blood. The sequence was obtained from a human donor with ulcerative colitis or Crohn's disease, or a healthy co-twin of an affected twin (not recorded which).

The CDR3 sequence is CASSLGWERTDTQYF. The chain has TRBV5-6 and TRBJ2-3. This CDR3 comprises 15 residues. Germline CDR1 is SGHDT and CDR2 is YYEEEE.